The next 24 T cell receptor beta chains were all read from a single sample in a study of blood T cell repertoires in COVID-19. TCRdb's copy holds only in-frame clones and misses some; the assay was immunoSEQ multiplex PCR. This sample yields 200,000 to 300,000 clones, of which around 90% are seen a single time; 7.2% belongs to the top ten. Sequenced: peripheral blood. These receptors were taken from a man between 60 and 75 years old who had recovered from COVID-19.

This clone was counted between two and nine times. The chain has TRBV24-1 and TRBJ1-1; 7 bases agree with TRBD1. After removal of 10 bases from V and 9 bases from J, the junction contained 7 bases not matched to a gene. CDR1 is KGHDR and CDR2 is SFDVKD in the germline V gene. The CDR3 loop spans 11 amino acids. CDR3 nucleotides: TGTGCCACTTATCGACAGGGCCAAGCTTTCTTT. It specifies CATYRQGQAFF.

This clone showed up just a few times. The CDR3 coding sequence is TGTGCCAGCAGCAAAACAGGGGCGAGCAACAATGAGCAGTTCTTC. It codes for CASSKTGASNNEQFF. The gene calls are TRBV21-1 and TRBJ2-1; the DNA was not compared with TRBD1, the D call given in the table. TRBV21-1 is deemed a pseudogene. CDR3 length: 15 amino acids.

The V gene is TRBV7-9, the J gene TRBJ1-2; tentatively, D is TRBD1 (6 bases). Per germline, CDR1 SEHNR and CDR2 FQNEAQ (reference sequence). CDR3 length: 13 amino acids. Trimming removed 1 base from V and 8 bases from J, with 11 bases in between. This chain's CDR3 is CASSLVPGEGYTF. The CDR3, as DNA: TGTGCCAGCAGCTTAGTTCCAGGGGAAGGCTACACCTTC. Based on the CDR3 plus reference TRBV7-9 and TRBJ1-2, the full variable domain is DTGVSQNPRHKITKRGQNVTFRCDPISEHNRLYWYRQTLGQGPEFLTYFQNEAQLEKSRLLSDRFSAERPKGSFSTLEIQRTEQGDSAMYLCASSLVPGEGYTFGSGTRLTVV.

The rearrangement links TRBV4-2 to TRBJ1-5; 8 bases agree with TRBD1. V was clipped by 0 bases and J by 7 bases; unmatched bases: 8. CDR1 is LGHNA, CDR2 YNFKEQ, per germline. The CDR3 is 16 amino acids. Written as DNA, the CDR3 is TGTGCCAGCAGCCAAGAAAGTACAGGGGGAGTACAGCCCCAGCATTTT. Its translation is CASSQESTGGVQPQHF.

This clone has just a few counts. The J gene is TRBJ1-2, the V gene TRBV20-1; possible D gene TRBD1, 6 bases. This CDR3 region has 13 residues. Germline CDR1 is DFQATT and CDR2 is SNEGSKA (reference sequence). Trimming stripped 6 bases from V and 3 bases from J, with 14 bases between. The CDR3 coding sequence is TGCAGTGCCAGTGGGGGGCCCGACTATGGCTACACCTTC. Protein sequence: CSASGGPDYGYTF.

The V gene is TRBV15, the J gene TRBJ1-2, with D possibly TRBD1 on 6 matching bases. Germline-derived CDR1 and CDR2 are LNHNV and YYDKDF (reference sequence). The CDR3 consists of 14 residues. The germline V and J ends were trimmed by 4 bases and 2 bases, with 11 bases remaining between them. The CDR3 loop is CATSNRQGNYGYTF. CDR3 bases: TGTGCCACCAGCAACCGGCAGGGGAACTATGGCTACACCTTC.

This rearrangement joins TRBV10-1 to TRBJ1-6; D uncertain. V lost 4 bases to trimming and J lost 9 bases, with 10 bases between them. The CDR3 is made up of 13 amino acids. Germline V gene sequence: CDR1 WNHNN, CDR2 SYGVQD (reference sequence). The CDR3: CASSAGLGSPLHF. The CDR3 region has the DNA TGCGCCAGCAGTGCCGGGTTGGGTTCACCCCTCCACTTT.

V is TRBV23-1 and J is TRBJ2-7; D possibly corresponds to TRBD1 (5 bases). TRBV23-1 is placed among ORFs of uncertain function. The CDR3 spans 14 residues. Trimming took off 6 bases at V and 1 base at J, with 13 bases between the two ends. Here the CDR3 reads CASSATTGSYEQYF. The CDR3 DNA reads TGCGCCAGCAGCGCAACAACAGGTTCCTACGAGCAGTACTTC.

The rearrangement uses TRBV7-2 and TRBJ1-1, with D hard to call. Germline V CDR1 and CDR2: SGHTA, FQGNSA. Trimming cost V 5 bases and J 5 bases, with 15 bases left between them. There are 14 residues in the CDR3. The CDR3 is CASSEDIYGTEAFF. CDR3 bases: TGTGCCAGCAGCGAAGACATTTATGGGACTGAAGCTTTCTTT. Complete variable domain (other parts from reference TRBV7-2 and TRBJ1-1): GAGVSQSPSNKVTEKGKDVELRCDPISGHTALYWYRQSLGQGLEFLIYFQGNSAPDKSGLPSDRFSAERTGGSVSTLTIQRTQQEDSAVYLCASSEDIYGTEAFFGQGTRLTVV.

This sequence joins TRBV24-1 and TRBJ2-3, with 8 bases matching TRBD1. CDR3 length: 17 residues. V lost 3 bases, J lost 4 bases, and 11 bases stayed unmatched. In germline, CDR1 is KGHDR, CDR2 SFDVKD. The CDR3 DNA reads as TGTGCCACCAGTGATGCCCGGACAGGGCTGGTTTCAGATACGCAGTATTTT. As protein: CATSDARTGLVSDTQYF.

The chain links TRBV27 to TRBJ2-2; 8 nucleotides match TRBD2. The germline V gene has CDR1 MNHEY and CDR2 SMNVEV (reference sequence). The CDR3 loop spans 16 amino acids. The trim removed 6 bases at V and 7 bases at J, leaving 13 bases unmatched. The DNA of the CDR3 is TGTGCCAGCAGAAGGGGCCCGGGGGGGATCGGCGGGGAGCTGTTTTTT. It codes for CASRRGPGGIGGELFF.

The CDR3 reads CASSIGGAEADTQYF. The CDR3 DNA is TGTGCCAGCAGTATCGGGGGGGCTGAGGCAGATACGCAGTATTTT. The rearrangement uses TRBV6-2 or TRBV6-3 and TRBJ2-3; 8 nucleotides align to TRBD2. CDR1 is MNHEY, CDR2 SVGEGT, per germline. Trimming removed 5 bases from V and 4 bases from J; junction bases left unmatched: 8. The length of the CDR3 is 15 residues.

This clone was counted at least ten times. The chain links TRBV6-5 to TRBJ1-1; D is possibly TRBD1 (5 bases). CDR1 and CDR2 from the germline V gene are MNHEY and SVGAGI. V was clipped by 8 bases and J by 2 bases, with 18 bases between them. This CDR3 comprises 15 residues. The CDR3 nucleotides are TGTGCCAGCCCTGATCCGTCAAGGACAAACACTGAAGCTTTCTTT. It encodes CASPDPSRTNTEAFF.

The CDR3: CASSLERAVAYNEQFF. The CDR3 DNA reads as TGCGCCAGCAGCTTGGAACGAGCGGTCGCCTACAATGAGCAGTTCTTC. This chain connects TRBV5-1 to TRBJ2-1, with D possibly being TRBD2 (5 bases). Germline assignment: CDR1 SGHRS and CDR2 YFSETQ. The V and J ends lost 0 bases and 2 bases respectively, with 12 bases between them. CDR3 length equals 16 residues.

The V gene is TRBV18, the J gene TRBJ1-2, with D hard to call. Germline V lookup: CDR1 KGHSH, CDR2 LQKENI. This CDR3 region has 14 residues. V was shortened by 1 base and J by 3 bases, with 9 bases between the two germline ends. For the CDR3, the DNA is TGTGCCAGCTCACCACTTTCAGAATACTATGGCTACACCTTC. This codes for CASSPLSEYYGYTF. Drawing the rest from reference TRBV18 and TRBJ1-2, the complete variable domain is NAGVMQNPRHLVRRRGQEARLRCSPMKGHSHVYWYRQLPEEGLKFMVYLQKENIIDESGMPKERFSAEFPKEGPSILRIQQVVRGDSAAYFCASSPLSEYYGYTFGSGTRLTVV.

About this clone itself: Other DNA sequences within the sample encode an identical CDR3. The rearrangement links TRBV5-1 to TRBJ2-2, with 7 positions matching TRBD2. The CDR3 runs 16 residues. V was pared by 4 bases and J by 2 bases, with 8 bases of the junction left unmatched. The germline V gene has CDR1 SGHRS and CDR2 YFSETQ. As DNA, the CDR3 is TGCGCCAGCAGCAGCCGACTAGCCCCAAACACCGGGGAGCTGTTTTTT. Protein sequence: CASSSRLAPNTGELFF.

This rearrangement joins TRBV10-3 to TRBJ2-6, with 11 nucleotides matching TRBD1. After removal of 5 bases from V and 4 bases from J, the junction contained 7 bases not matched to a gene. CDR1 and CDR2 from the germline V gene are ENHRY and SYGVKD. This CDR3 spans 17 amino acids. As DNA, the CDR3 is TGTGCCATCAGTCCAGGACAGGGGGCGCCCGGGGCCAACGTCCTGACTTTC. Translation: CAISPGQGAPGANVLTF.

The chain couples TRBV12-5 to TRBJ2-7, with 8 bases aligning to TRBD1. CDR3 length: 13 amino acids. With V trimmed by 2 bases and J by 6 bases, 3 bases remained unmatched. The germline V gene has CDR1 LGHNT and CDR2 FRNRAP. CDR3 DNA: TGTGCTAGTGGTTTGCTTACAGGGGGCGAGCAGTACTTC. Translation gives CASGLLTGGEQYF.

The chain recombines TRBV7-2 with TRBJ1-1, with a tentative D call TRBD1 (5 bases). The germline V gene has CDR1 SGHTA and CDR2 FQGNSA. This CDR3 has 16 amino acids. V gave up 1 base and J gave up 4 bases, with 16 bases separating them. The CDR3 region is CASSLVGSGYGTEAFF. The CDR3 DNA reads TGTGCCAGCAGCTTAGTGGGCTCAGGGTACGGCACTGAAGCTTTCTTT.

The chain links TRBV5-1 to TRBJ2-1; D remains unclear. V was clipped by 0 bases and J by 14 bases, with 12 bases between them. CDR1 SGHRS and CDR2 YFSETQ come from the germline V gene. The CDR3 is 12 residues long. This CDR3 reads CASSLGDDPEFF. CDR3 sequence (DNA): TGCGCCAGCAGCTTGGGAGATGATCCTGAGTTCTTC.

The rearrangement joins TRBV4-2 to TRBJ1-1, with D possibly TRBD1 on 6 matching bases. V was pared by 4 bases and J by 3 bases, with 15 bases between. The CDR3 covers 15 residues. Germline CDR1 LGHNA, CDR2 YNFKEQ. CDR3 in amino acids: CASSPAGGADTEAFF. The DNA for the CDR3 is TGTGCCAGCAGCCCCGCGGGGGGCGCGGACACTGAAGCTTTCTTT.

V usage is TRBV5-1 and J usage is TRBJ1-3; TRBD1 matches 7 bases. V dropped 3 bases and J dropped 2; count of bases not matched to a gene: 2. This CDR3 is built from 14 residues. The V gene's germline CDR1 is SGHRS and CDR2 YFSETQ. CDR3 in amino acids: CASSYGQAGNTIYF. The CDR3 DNA sequence: TGCGCCAGCAGCTACGGACAGGCTGGAAACACCATATATTTT.

This chain uses TRBV18 with TRBJ1-4; D is uncertain. There are 17 residues in the CDR3. Germline values: CDR1 KGHSH, CDR2 LQKENI. The V end lost 4 bases, the J end lost 8 bases, and 23 bases lay between the germline ends. The CDR3 DNA follows: TGTGCCAGCTCACTACTTCTCTCCGGGTCCGGGTCGGAAAAACTGTTTTTT. It is translated as CASSLLLSGSGSEKLFF.

The rearrangement uses TRBV3-1 (or the pseudogene TRBV3-2) and TRBJ1-2; D is ambiguous. The V end lost 0 bases, the J end lost 4 bases, and 18 bases lay between the germline ends. Per the germline V gene, CDR1 is LGHDT and CDR2 is YNNKEL (reference sequence). The CDR3 totals 17 residues. CDR3 bases: TGTGCCAGCAGCCAAGAAGGGTACCGCGGTCGGGGCTATGGCTACACCTTC. Translated, it gives CASSQEGYRGRGYGYTF.